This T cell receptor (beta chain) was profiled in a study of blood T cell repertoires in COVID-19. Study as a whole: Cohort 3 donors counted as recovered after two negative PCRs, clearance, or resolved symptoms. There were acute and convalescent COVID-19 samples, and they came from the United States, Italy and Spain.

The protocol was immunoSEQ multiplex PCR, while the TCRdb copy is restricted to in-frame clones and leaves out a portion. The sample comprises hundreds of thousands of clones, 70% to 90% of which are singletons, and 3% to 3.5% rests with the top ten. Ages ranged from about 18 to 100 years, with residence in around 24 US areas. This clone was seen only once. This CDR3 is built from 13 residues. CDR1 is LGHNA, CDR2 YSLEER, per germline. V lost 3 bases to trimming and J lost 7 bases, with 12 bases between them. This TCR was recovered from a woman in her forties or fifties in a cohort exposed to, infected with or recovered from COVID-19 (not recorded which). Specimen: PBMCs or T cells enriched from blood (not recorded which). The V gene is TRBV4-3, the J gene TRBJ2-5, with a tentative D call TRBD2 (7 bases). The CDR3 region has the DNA TGCGCCAGCAGCCACGATAGGGGGGGGACCCAGTACTTC. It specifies CASSHDRGGTQYF.